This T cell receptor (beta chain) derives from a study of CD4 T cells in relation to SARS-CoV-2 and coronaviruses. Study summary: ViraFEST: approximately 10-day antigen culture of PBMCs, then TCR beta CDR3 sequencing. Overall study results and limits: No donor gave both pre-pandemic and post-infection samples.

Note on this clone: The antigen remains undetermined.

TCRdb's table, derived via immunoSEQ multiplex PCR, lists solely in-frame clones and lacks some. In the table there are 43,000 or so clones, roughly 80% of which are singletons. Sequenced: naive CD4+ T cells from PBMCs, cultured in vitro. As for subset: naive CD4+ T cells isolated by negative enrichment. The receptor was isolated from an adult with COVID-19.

The chain's CDR3 is CATSRDSQETQYF. DNA of the CDR3: TGTGCCACCAGCAGAGACAGCCAAGAGACCCAGTACTTC. The V and J genes are TRBV15 and TRBJ2-5; D is ambiguous. CDR3 size: 13 residues. V shed 0 bases and J shed 1 base, with 3 bases lying between them. CDR1 is LNHNV and CDR2 is YYDKDF in the germline V gene (reference sequence).